A selection of T cell receptor beta chains follows, all from one sample in a study of T cells after yellow fever vaccination. TCRdb itself ran the 5' RACE reads through MiXCR, one entry per CDR3 protein. The data contain about 150,000 distinct CDR3 sequences, just over 6.5% of them singletons. The sequences come from CD4+ T cells sorted from PBMCs, collected 10 days after the yellow fever booster vaccination. The receptor set was obtained from a man younger than 40 who received the YFV17D yellow fever vaccine. Each CDR3 is given with its conserved first and last residue. Fields, in order: D gene, J gene, V gene, clone size, CDR3 DNA, CDR3 protein. D genes are given only for firm matches. The size entry is marked missing in some rows and otherwise reads once, few, many or a size class.

D gene: NA
J gene: TRBJ2-5
V gene: TRBV2
clone size: NA
CDR3 DNA: TGTGCCAGCACCAGAAGGGGAGAGACCCAGTACTTC
CDR3 protein: CASTRRGETQYF

D gene: NA
J gene: TRBJ2-3
V gene: TRBV5-6
clone size: few
CDR3 DNA: TGTGCCAGCAGCTTGGGAGGGAGGAGCAGAACAGATACGCAGTATTTT
CDR3 protein: CASSLGGRSRTDTQYF

D gene: NA
J gene: TRBJ1-4
V gene: TRBV29-1
clone size: NA
CDR3 DNA: TGCAGCGTTTCTAACAGGGTGGATAATGAAAAACTGTTTTTT
CDR3 protein: CSVSNRVDNEKLFF

D gene: TRBD2
J gene: TRBJ2-5
V gene: TRBV5-5
clone size: many
CDR3 DNA: TGTGCCAGCAGCGTGGGACTAGCGGGAGGACTGGAGACCCAGTACTTC
CDR3 protein: CASSVGLAGGLETQYF

D gene: TRBD1
J gene: TRBJ2-3
V gene: TRBV12-5
clone size: many
CDR3 DNA: TGTGCTGGTACTTCCCGGGACAGGGGGTCAGATACGCAGTATTTT
CDR3 protein: CAGTSRDRGSDTQYF

D gene: NA
J gene: TRBJ1-1
V gene: TRBV9
clone size: many
CDR3 DNA: TGTGCCAGCAGCGCCGCGGGGAGAAACACTGAAGCTTTCTTT
CDR3 protein: CASSAAGRNTEAFF

D gene: TRBD1
J gene: TRBJ2-3
V gene: TRBV29-1
clone size: many
CDR3 DNA: TGCAGCGTTGACAGGACAGGGGGGAATTTGGATACGCAGTATTTT
CDR3 protein: CSVDRTGGNLDTQYF

D gene: NA
J gene: TRBJ2-7
V gene: TRBV20-1
clone size: many
CDR3 DNA: TGCAGTGCTAAGGGGCGGGCAAGCTCCTACGAGCAGTACTTC
CDR3 protein: CSAKGRASSYEQYF

D gene: NA
J gene: TRBJ1-1
V gene: TRBV6-5
clone size: many
CDR3 DNA: TGTGCCAGCAGTTACGGGGGGGGCCATATGAACACTGAAGCTTTCTTT
CDR3 protein: CASSYGGGHMNTEAFF

D gene: NA
J gene: TRBJ2-7
V gene: TRBV15
clone size: many
CDR3 DNA: TGTGCCACCAGCTTCCGACGGCTAGCGCCAGAGCAGTACTTC
CDR3 protein: CATSFRRLAPEQYF

D gene: NA
J gene: TRBJ1-2
V gene: TRBV4-3
clone size: few
CDR3 DNA: TGCGCCAGCAGCCAACCAACAGTCCATCGCGATGGCTACACCTTC
CDR3 protein: CASSQPTVHRDGYTF

D gene: NA
J gene: TRBJ1-2
V gene: TRBV18
clone size: NA
CDR3 DNA: TGTGCCAGCTCACCTACACCCGGACAGCCCTTTACCTTC
CDR3 protein: CASSPTPGQPFTF

D gene: NA
J gene: TRBJ2-3
V gene: TRBV7-9
clone size: many
CDR3 DNA: TGTGCCAGCAGCTTAAACCGGGGCGGCTACACAGATACGCAGTATTTT
CDR3 protein: CASSLNRGGYTDTQYF

D gene: TRBD1
J gene: TRBJ2-7
V gene: TRBV2
clone size: many
CDR3 DNA: TGTGCCAGCAGTGGGGACAGGGGCGCAGAGCAGTACTTC
CDR3 protein: CASSGDRGAEQYF

D gene: NA
J gene: TRBJ2-7
V gene: TRBV7-2
clone size: many
CDR3 DNA: TGTGCCAGCGGAAGAAACTACGAGCAGTACTTC
CDR3 protein: CASGRNYEQYF

D gene: NA
J gene: TRBJ1-1
V gene: TRBV4-3
clone size: many
CDR3 DNA: TGCGCCAGCAGCCGCACGACAGGTAACGTCGCTGAAGCTTTCTTT
CDR3 protein: CASSRTTGNVAEAFF

D gene: NA
J gene: TRBJ2-5
V gene: TRBV7-2
clone size: many
CDR3 DNA: TGTGCCACAGCGTCGAGCTTCGGCGAGACCCAGTACTTC
CDR3 protein: CATASSFGETQYF

D gene: NA
J gene: TRBJ2-7
V gene: TRBV7-2
clone size: few
CDR3 DNA: TGTGCCAGCAGCTGGTATAGCTTGGAGCACGAGCAGTACTTC
CDR3 protein: CASSWYSLEHEQYF

D gene: NA
J gene: TRBJ2-5
V gene: TRBV7-2
clone size: many
CDR3 DNA: TGTGCCAGCCTTCGCGGTTGGCAAGAGACCCAGTACTTC
CDR3 protein: CASLRGWQETQYF

D gene: TRBD2
J gene: TRBJ2-7
V gene: TRBV20-1
clone size: few
CDR3 DNA: TGCAGTGCCATAAGGACTAGCGGGAGGCACTACGAGCAGTACTTC
CDR3 protein: CSAIRTSGRHYEQYF

D gene: NA
J gene: TRBJ2-7
V gene: TRBV18
clone size: few
CDR3 DNA: TGTGCCAGCTCACCTGACTACTACGAGCAGTACTTC
CDR3 protein: CASSPDYYEQYF

D gene: NA
J gene: TRBJ1-5
V gene: TRBV12-5
clone size: many
CDR3 DNA: TGTGCTAGTGGTTTGTCAGGTATTCAGCCCCAGCATTTT
CDR3 protein: CASGLSGIQPQHF

D gene: NA
J gene: TRBJ1-5
V gene: TRBV2
clone size: many
CDR3 DNA: TGTGCCAGCAGTGAAGCGGACAGTGGGATTCAGCCCCAGCATTTT
CDR3 protein: CASSEADSGIQPQHF

D gene: NA
J gene: TRBJ2-1
V gene: TRBV3-1
clone size: many
CDR3 DNA: TGTGCCAGCAGCCAGACCAATGAGCAGTTCTTC
CDR3 protein: CASSQTNEQFF

D gene: NA
J gene: TRBJ2-1
V gene: TRBV24-1
clone size: few
CDR3 DNA: TGTGCCACCAGTGAGACAGCCGGGACTGTCAACAATGAGCAGTTCTTC
CDR3 protein: CATSETAGTVNNEQFF

D gene: NA
J gene: TRBJ2-1
V gene: TRBV10-3
clone size: few
CDR3 DNA: TGTCCCATCAGTCTTATGGGTGAGCAGTTCTTC
CDR3 protein: CPISLMGEQFF

D gene: NA
J gene: TRBJ2-5
V gene: TRBV21-1
clone size: many
CDR3 DNA: TGTGCCAGCGTACAGGGTTCAGAGACCCAGTACTTC
CDR3 protein: CASVQGSETQYF

D gene: NA
J gene: TRBJ1-4
V gene: TRBV27
clone size: NA
CDR3 DNA: TGTGCCAGCAGGTCGGGGGTAACTAATGAAAAACTGTTTTTT
CDR3 protein: CASRSGVTNEKLFF

D gene: NA
J gene: TRBJ2-2
V gene: TRBV12-3/TRBV12-4
clone size: many
CDR3 DNA: TGTGCCAGCGGTACACGGACCGGGGAGCTGTTTTTT
CDR3 protein: CASGTRTGELFF

D gene: NA
J gene: TRBJ2-3
V gene: TRBV28
clone size: many
CDR3 DNA: TGTGCCAGCAGTTTTTCCGAACAGGGCACAGATACGCAGTATTTT
CDR3 protein: CASSFSEQGTDTQYF

D gene: NA
J gene: TRBJ1-1
V gene: TRBV5-4
clone size: many
CDR3 DNA: TGTGCCAGCAGCTCTAGGGCCTCTAGTATGAACACTGAAGCTTTCTTT
CDR3 protein: CASSSRASSMNTEAFF

D gene: NA
J gene: TRBJ1-2
V gene: TRBV29-1
clone size: many
CDR3 DNA: TGCAGCGTTGAGAGGACCTCTGGCGGCTACACCTTC
CDR3 protein: CSVERTSGGYTF

D gene: NA
J gene: TRBJ2-7
V gene: TRBV5-1
clone size: NA
CDR3 DNA: TGCGCCAGCAGCTCCGGAGGGGGGGTCCCCTACGAGCAGTACTTC
CDR3 protein: CASSSGGGVPYEQYF

D gene: NA
J gene: TRBJ2-2
V gene: TRBV12-3/TRBV12-4
clone size: many
CDR3 DNA: TGTGCCAGCACAGGGCCCCCTAACACCGGGGAGCTGTTTTTT
CDR3 protein: CASTGPPNTGELFF

D gene: NA
J gene: TRBJ2-1
V gene: TRBV3-1
clone size: few
CDR3 DNA: TGTGCCAGCAGCCCAGGTAGCGTCTCCTACAATGAGCAGTTCTTC
CDR3 protein: CASSPGSVSYNEQFF

D gene: TRBD1
J gene: TRBJ2-2
V gene: TRBV4-2
clone size: many
CDR3 DNA: TGTGCCAGCCGAGGCGGACAGGGGATATCTACCGGGGAGCTGTTTTTT
CDR3 protein: CASRGGQGISTGELFF

D gene: TRBD1
J gene: TRBJ1-1
V gene: TRBV20-1
clone size: many
CDR3 DNA: TGCAGTGCTAGGAGGGGGGGACAGGCGAACACTGAAGCTTTCTTT
CDR3 protein: CSARRGGQANTEAFF

D gene: TRBD2
J gene: TRBJ2-1
V gene: TRBV4-3
clone size: many
CDR3 DNA: TGCGCCAGCAGCCACCAGACTAGCGGGGTCAACAATGAGCAGTTCTTC
CDR3 protein: CASSHQTSGVNNEQFF

D gene: NA
J gene: TRBJ2-7
V gene: TRBV12-3/TRBV12-4
clone size: NA
CDR3 DNA: TGTGCCAGCAGTTTAGGAGGGGTCTTTGACGAGCAGTACTTC
CDR3 protein: CASSLGGVFDEQYF

D gene: NA
J gene: TRBJ1-4
V gene: TRBV4-1
clone size: many
CDR3 DNA: TGCGCCAGCAGCCAAGGTCGGACTCAGGAACTGTTTTTT
CDR3 protein: CASSQGRTQELFF

D gene: NA
J gene: TRBJ2-1
V gene: TRBV6-2/TRBV6-3
clone size: many
CDR3 DNA: TGTGCCAGCAGCAAAGGTCGCTACTACAATGAGCAGTTCTTC
CDR3 protein: CASSKGRYYNEQFF

D gene: NA
J gene: TRBJ1-2
V gene: TRBV7-2
clone size: many
CDR3 DNA: TGTGCCAGCAGCTATGACGGAGCTAACTATGGCTACACCTTC
CDR3 protein: CASSYDGANYGYTF

D gene: TRBD2
J gene: TRBJ2-3
V gene: TRBV20-1
clone size: few
CDR3 DNA: TGCAGTGCTAGTACTAGCGGGAGATATGGAAGCACAGATACGCAGTATTTT
CDR3 protein: CSASTSGRYGSTDTQYF

D gene: TRBD2
J gene: TRBJ2-2
V gene: TRBV28
clone size: many
CDR3 DNA: TGTGCCAGCAGCCTCCCCCTAGCGGTCGACACCGGGGAGCTGTTTTTT
CDR3 protein: CASSLPLAVDTGELFF

D gene: TRBD2
J gene: TRBJ2-1
V gene: TRBV7-3
clone size: many
CDR3 DNA: TGTGCCAGCAGCTTCGGGGCGGGAGGGTCTTACAATGAGCAGTTCTTC
CDR3 protein: CASSFGAGGSYNEQFF

D gene: TRBD1
J gene: TRBJ2-7
V gene: TRBV12-3/TRBV12-4
clone size: many
CDR3 DNA: TGTGCCAGCAGCCCCCATGACAGGGGCGAGCAGTACTTC
CDR3 protein: CASSPHDRGEQYF

D gene: NA
J gene: TRBJ2-3
V gene: TRBV28
clone size: many
CDR3 DNA: TGTGCCAGCAGTTCACGGGAGAGCACAGATACGCAGTATTTT
CDR3 protein: CASSSRESTDTQYF

D gene: TRBD1
J gene: TRBJ2-3
V gene: TRBV20-1
clone size: many
CDR3 DNA: TGCAGTGCTAGTCCTCCCGACAGGGCAACAGATACGCAGTATTTT
CDR3 protein: CSASPPDRATDTQYF

D gene: NA
J gene: TRBJ1-2
V gene: TRBV5-1
clone size: many
CDR3 DNA: TGCGCCAGCAGCTTACGGGGGGAATTCGATGGCTACACCTTC
CDR3 protein: CASSLRGEFDGYTF